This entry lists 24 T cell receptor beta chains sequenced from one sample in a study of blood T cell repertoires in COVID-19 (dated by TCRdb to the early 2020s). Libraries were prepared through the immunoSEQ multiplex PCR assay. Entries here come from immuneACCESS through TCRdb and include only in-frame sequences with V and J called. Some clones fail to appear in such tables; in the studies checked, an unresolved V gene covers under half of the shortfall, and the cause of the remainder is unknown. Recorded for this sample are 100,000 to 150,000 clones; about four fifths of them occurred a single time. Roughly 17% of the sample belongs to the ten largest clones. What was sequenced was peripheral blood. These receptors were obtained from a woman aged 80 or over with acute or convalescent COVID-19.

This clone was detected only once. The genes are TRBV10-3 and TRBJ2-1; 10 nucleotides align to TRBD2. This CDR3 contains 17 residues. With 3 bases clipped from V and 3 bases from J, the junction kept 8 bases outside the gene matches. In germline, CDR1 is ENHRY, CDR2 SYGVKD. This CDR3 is CAISDSGTSAGYNEQFF. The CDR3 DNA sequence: TGTGCCATCAGTGACTCCGGGACTAGCGCCGGCTACAATGAGCAGTTCTTC.

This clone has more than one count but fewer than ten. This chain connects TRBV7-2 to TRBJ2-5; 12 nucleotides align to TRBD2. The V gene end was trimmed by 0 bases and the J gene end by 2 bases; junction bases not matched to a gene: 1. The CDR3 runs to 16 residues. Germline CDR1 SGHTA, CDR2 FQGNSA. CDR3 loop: CASSLATSGGQETQYF. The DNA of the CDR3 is TGTGCCAGCAGCTTAGCGACTAGCGGGGGTCAAGAGACCCAGTACTTC.

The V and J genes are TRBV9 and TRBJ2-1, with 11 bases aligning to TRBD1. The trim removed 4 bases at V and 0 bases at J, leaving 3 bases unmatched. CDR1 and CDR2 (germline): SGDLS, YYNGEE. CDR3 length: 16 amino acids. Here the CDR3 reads CASSIGTGGSYNEQFF. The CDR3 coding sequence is TGTGCCAGCAGCATCGGGACAGGGGGCTCCTACAATGAGCAGTTCTTC.

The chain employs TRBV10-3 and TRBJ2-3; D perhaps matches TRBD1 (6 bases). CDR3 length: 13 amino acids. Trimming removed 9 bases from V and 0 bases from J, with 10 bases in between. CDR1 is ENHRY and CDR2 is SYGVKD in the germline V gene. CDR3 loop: CAIQGGSTDTQYF. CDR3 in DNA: TGTGCCATTCAAGGGGGAAGCACAGATACGCAGTATTTT.

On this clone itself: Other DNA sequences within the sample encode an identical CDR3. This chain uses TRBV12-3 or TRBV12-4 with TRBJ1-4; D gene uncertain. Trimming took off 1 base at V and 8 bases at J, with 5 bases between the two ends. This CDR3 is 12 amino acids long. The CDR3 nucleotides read TGTGCCAGCAGTTTAGTTCGGGAAAAACTGTTTTTT. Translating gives CASSLVREKLFF.

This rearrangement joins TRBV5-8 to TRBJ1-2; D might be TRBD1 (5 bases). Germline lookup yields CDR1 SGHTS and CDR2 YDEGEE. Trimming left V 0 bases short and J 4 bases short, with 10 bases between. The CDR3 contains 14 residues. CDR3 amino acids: CASSLAGGSYGYTF. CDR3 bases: TGTGCCAGCAGCTTGGCCGGGGGGAGCTATGGCTACACCTTC.

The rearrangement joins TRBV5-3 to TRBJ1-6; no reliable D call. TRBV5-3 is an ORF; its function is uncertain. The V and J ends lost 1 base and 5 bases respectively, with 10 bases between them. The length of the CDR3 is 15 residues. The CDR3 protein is CARSLSSQNNSPLHF. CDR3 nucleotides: TGTGCCAGAAGCTTGAGTTCACAGAATAATTCACCCCTCCACTTT.

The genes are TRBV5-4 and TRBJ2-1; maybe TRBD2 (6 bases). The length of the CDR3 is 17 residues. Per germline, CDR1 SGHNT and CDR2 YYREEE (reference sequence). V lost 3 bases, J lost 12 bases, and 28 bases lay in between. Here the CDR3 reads CASSSSGGPRGFSWQFF. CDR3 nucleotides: TGTGCCAGCAGCTCGTCCGGAGGGCCCCGAGGGTTTTCTTGGCAGTTCTTC.

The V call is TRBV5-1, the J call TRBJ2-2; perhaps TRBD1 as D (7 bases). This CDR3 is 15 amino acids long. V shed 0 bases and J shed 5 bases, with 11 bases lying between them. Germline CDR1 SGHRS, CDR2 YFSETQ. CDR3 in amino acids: CASSLESGGTGELFF. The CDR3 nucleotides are TGCGCCAGCAGCTTGGAGTCAGGGGGGACCGGGGAGCTGTTTTTT.

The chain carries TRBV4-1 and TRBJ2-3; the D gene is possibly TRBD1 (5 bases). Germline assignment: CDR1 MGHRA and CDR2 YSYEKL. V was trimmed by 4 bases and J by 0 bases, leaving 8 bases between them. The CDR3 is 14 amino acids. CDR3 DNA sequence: TGCGCCAGCAGCCGAGACAGTAGCACAGATACGCAGTATTTT. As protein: CASSRDSSTDTQYF.

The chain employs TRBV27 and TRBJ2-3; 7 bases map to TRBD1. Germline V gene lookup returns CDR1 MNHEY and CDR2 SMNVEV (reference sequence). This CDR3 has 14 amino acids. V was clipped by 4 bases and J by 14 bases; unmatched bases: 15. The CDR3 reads CASSSDPRQGSLYF. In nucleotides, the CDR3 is TGTGCCAGCAGTTCCGACCCTAGACAGGGTAGTTTGTATTTT.

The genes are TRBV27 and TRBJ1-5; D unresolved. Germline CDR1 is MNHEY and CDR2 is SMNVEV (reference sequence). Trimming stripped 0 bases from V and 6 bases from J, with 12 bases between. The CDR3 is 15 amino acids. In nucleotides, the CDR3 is TGTGCCAGCAGTTTATCGTCGAGTGTCCCTCAGCCCCAGCATTTT. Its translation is CASSLSSSVPQPQHF.

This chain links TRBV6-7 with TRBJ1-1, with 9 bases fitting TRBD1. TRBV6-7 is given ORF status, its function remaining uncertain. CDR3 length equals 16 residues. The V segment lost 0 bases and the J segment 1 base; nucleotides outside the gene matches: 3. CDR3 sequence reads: CASSYSAGQGNTEAFF. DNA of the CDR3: TGTGCCAGCAGTTACTCGGCGGGACAGGGGAACACTGAAGCTTTCTTT.

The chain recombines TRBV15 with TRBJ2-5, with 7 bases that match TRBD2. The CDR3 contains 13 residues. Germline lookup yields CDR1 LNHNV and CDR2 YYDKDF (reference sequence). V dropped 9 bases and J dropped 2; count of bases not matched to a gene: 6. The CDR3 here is CATRAGWQETQYF. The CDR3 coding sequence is TGTGCCACGAGAGCGGGATGGCAAGAGACCCAGTACTTC.

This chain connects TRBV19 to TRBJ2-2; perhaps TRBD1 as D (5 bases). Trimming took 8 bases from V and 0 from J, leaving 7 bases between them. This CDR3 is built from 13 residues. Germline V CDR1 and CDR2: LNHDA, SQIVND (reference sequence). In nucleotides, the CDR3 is TGTGCCAGTTGGGGCGCGAACACCGGGGAGCTGTTTTTT. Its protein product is CASWGANTGELFF.

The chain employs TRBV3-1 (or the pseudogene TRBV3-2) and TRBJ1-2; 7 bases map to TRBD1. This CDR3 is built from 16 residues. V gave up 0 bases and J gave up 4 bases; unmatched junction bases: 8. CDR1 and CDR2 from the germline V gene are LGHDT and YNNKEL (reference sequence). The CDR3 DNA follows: TGTGCCAGCAGCCAAGATCTCACAGGGGCCATCTATGGCTACACCTTC. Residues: CASSQDLTGAIYGYTF.

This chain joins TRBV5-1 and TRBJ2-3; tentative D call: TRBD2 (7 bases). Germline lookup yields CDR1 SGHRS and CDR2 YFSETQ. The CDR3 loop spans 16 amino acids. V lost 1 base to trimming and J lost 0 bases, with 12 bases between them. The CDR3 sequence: CASSLMGGASTDTQYF. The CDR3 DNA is TGCGCCAGCAGCTTGATGGGGGGGGCGAGCACAGATACGCAGTATTTT.

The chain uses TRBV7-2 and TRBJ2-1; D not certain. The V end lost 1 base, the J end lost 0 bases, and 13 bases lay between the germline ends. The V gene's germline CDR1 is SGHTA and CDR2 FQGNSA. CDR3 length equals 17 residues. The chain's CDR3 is CASSLGGGSSSYNEQFF. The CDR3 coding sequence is TGTGCCAGCAGCTTAGGTGGCGGTTCGAGCTCCTACAATGAGCAGTTCTTC. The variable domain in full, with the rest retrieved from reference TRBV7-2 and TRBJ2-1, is GAGVSQSPSNKVTEKGKDVELRCDPISGHTALYWYRQSLGQGLEFLIYFQGNSAPDKSGLPSDRFSAERTGGSVSTLTIQRTQQEDSAVYLCASSLGGGSSSYNEQFFGPGTRLTVL.

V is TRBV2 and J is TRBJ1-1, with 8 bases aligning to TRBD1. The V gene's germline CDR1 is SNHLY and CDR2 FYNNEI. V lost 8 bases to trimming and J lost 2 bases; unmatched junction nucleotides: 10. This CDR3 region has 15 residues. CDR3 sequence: CASSARAGGNTEAFF. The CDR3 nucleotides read TGTGCCAGCTCGGCCCGAGCAGGGGGCAACACTGAAGCTTTCTTT.

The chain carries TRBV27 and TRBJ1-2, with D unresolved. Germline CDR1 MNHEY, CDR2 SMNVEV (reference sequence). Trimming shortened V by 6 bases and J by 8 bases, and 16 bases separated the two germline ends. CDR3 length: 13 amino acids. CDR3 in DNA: TGTGCCAGCAGGCGTACAGAATTCGAAGGCTACACCTTC. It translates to CASRRTEFEGYTF.

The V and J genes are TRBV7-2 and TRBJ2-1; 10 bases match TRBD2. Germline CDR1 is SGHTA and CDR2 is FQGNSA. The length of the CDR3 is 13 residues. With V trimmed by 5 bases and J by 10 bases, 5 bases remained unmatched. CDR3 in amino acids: CASSGWTSGEQFF. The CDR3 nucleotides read TGTGCCAGCAGCGGGTGGACTAGCGGAGAGCAGTTCTTC.

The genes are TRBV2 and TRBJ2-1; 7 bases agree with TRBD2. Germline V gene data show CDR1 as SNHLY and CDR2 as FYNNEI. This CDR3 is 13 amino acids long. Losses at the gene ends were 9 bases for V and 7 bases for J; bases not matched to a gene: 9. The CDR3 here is CARGRVWTNEQFF. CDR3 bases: TGTGCCAGGGGGAGGGTGTGGACTAATGAGCAGTTCTTC.

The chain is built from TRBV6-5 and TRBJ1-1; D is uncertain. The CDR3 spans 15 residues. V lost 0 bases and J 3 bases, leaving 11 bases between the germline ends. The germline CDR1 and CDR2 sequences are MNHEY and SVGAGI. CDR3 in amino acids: CASSYSSTRDTEAFF. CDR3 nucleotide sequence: TGTGCCAGCAGTTACTCGTCAACCCGGGACACTGAAGCTTTCTTT.

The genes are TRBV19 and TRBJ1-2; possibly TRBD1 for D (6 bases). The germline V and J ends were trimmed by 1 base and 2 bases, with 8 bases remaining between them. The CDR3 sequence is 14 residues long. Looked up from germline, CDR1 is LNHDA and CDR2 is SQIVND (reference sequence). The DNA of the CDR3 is TGTGCCAGTAGTATAGTCGGACAGAACTATGGCTACACCTTC. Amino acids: CASSIVGQNYGYTF. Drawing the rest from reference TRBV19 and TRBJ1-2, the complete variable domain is DGGITQSPKYLFRKEGQNVTLSCEQNLNHDAMYWYRQDPGQGLRLIYYSQIVNDFQKGDIAEGYSVSREKKESFPLTVTSAQKNPTAFYLCASSIVGQNYGYTFGSGTRLTVV.